The entry that follows covers one T cell receptor beta chain sequence. Treatment meaning: roughly 20 received Ad26.COV2.S at low or high dose, single or two shots; 5 received placebo; per-sample allocation not given. Samples came from day 63 after the first vaccine or placebo injection. The method was immunoSEQ multiplex PCR; TCRdb's version includes in-frame clones alone and lacks a portion of them. The sample lists approximately 340,000 clones; approximately 81% were seen once. These data originate in a study of Ad26.COV2.S vaccination and SARS-CoV-2 variants. The V and J ends lost 5 bases and 6 bases, in that order; junction bases with no gene match: 10. This CDR3 is built from 15 residues. Germline CDR1 reads SGHDT; CDR2 reads YYEEEE.

Specimen: peripheral blood, collected in a trial of Ad26.COV2.S vaccine versus placebo. This rearrangement joins TRBV5-6 to TRBJ2-1; TRBD2 agrees at 8 bases. The sequence derives from a person between 18 and 60 years old who received the Ad26.COV2.S COVID-19 vaccine or a placebo. CDR3 coding DNA: TGTGCCAGCAGTTACCCGGGAGGGCGCTTCAATGAGCAGTTCTTC. This codes for CASSYPGGRFNEQFF. Combining the CDR3 with reference TRBV5-6 and TRBJ2-1 gives the whole variable domain DAGVTQSPTHLIKTRGQQVTLRCSPKSGHDTVSWYQQALGQGPQFIFQYYEEEERQRGNFPDRFSGHQFPNYSSELNVNALLLGDSALYLCASSYPGGRFNEQFFGPGTRLTVL.